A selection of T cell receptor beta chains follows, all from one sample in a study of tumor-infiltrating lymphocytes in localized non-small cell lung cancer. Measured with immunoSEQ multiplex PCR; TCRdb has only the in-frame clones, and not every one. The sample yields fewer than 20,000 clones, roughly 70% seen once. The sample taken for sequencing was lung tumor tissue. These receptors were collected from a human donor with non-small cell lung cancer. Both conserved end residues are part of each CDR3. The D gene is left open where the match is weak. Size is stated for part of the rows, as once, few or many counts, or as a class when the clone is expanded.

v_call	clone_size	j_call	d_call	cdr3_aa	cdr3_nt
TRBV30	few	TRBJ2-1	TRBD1	CAWRAQTGNSYNEQFF	TGTGCCTGGAGGGCCCAGACAGGGAATTCTTACAATGAGCAGTTCTTC
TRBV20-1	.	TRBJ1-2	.	CSAGGASGYTF	TGCAGTGCTGGGGGGGCGTCGGGCTACACCTTC
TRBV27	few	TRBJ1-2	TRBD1	CASRPTGGAYGYTF	TGTGCCAGCAGACCTACAGGGGGCGCGTATGGCTACACCTTC
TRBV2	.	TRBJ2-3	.	CASSVDSDTQYF	TGTGCCAGCAGTGTTGACTCAGATACGCAGTATTTT
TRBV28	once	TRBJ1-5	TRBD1	CASSLPGQPNNQPQHF	TGTGCCAGCAGTCTCCCGGGACAGCCGAACAATCAGCCCCAGCATTTT
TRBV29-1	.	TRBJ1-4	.	CSVYGLGNEKLFF	TGCAGCGTGTACGGGCTCGGGAATGAAAAACTGTTTTTT
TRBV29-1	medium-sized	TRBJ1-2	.	CSVERGNYGYTF	TGCAGCGTTGAAAGAGGAAACTATGGCTACACCTTC
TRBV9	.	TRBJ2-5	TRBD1	CASSVGGQQETQYF	TGTGCCAGCAGCGTAGGGGGACAGCAAGAGACCCAGTACTTC
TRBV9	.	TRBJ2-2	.	CASSPHAGRNTGELFF	TGTGCCAGCAGCCCACATGCGGGACGGAACACCGGGGAGCTGTTTTTT
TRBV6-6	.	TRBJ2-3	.	CASSPPGRDTQYF	TGTGCCAGCAGTCCCCCGGGCCGGGATACGCAGTATTTT
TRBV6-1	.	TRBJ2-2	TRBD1	CASIGQGGNTGELFF	TGTGCCAGCATTGGACAGGGTGGAAACACCGGGGAGCTGTTTTTT
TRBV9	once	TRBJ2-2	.	CASSVSGAAGELFF	TGTGCCAGCAGCGTGTCAGGGGCTGCCGGGGAGCTGTTTTTT
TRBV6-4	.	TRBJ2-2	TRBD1	CASSGGQGEAGELFF	TGTGCCAGCAGCGGTGGACAGGGAGAAGCCGGGGAGCTGTTTTTT
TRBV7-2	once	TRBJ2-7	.	CASRSPGRNYEQYF	TGTGCCAGCAGATCGCCGGGACGGAACTACGAGCAGTACTTC
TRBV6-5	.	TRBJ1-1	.	CASSYSDPGGTEAFF	TGTGCCAGCAGTTACTCGGACCCGGGAGGCACTGAAGCTTTCTTT
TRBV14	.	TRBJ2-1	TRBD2	CASSQGGGSGRANEQFF	TGTGCCAGCAGCCAAGGAGGAGGTAGCGGGAGGGCCAATGAGCAGTTCTTC
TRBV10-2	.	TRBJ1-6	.	CASSESRTGLVPYNSPLHF	TGCGCCAGCAGTGAGTCCCGGACGGGGTTGGTCCCCTATAATTCACCCCTCCACTTT
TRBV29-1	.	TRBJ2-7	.	CSVRGAVSSEQYF	TGCAGCGTTCGAGGGGCCGTATCTTCCGAGCAGTACTTC
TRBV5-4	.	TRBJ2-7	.	CASSLGRDAYEQYF	TGTGCCAGCAGCTTGGGACGGGATGCCTACGAGCAGTACTTC
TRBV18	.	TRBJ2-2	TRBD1	CASSLGTGSNTGELFF	TGTGCCAGCTCTCTCGGGACAGGGTCGAACACCGGGGAGCTGTTTTTT
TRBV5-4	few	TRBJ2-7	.	CASSLGTGTYEQYF	TGTGCCAGCAGCTTGGGAACAGGAACCTACGAGCAGTACTTC
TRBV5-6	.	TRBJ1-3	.	CASSLEISGNTIYF	TGTGCCAGCAGCTTGGAAATCTCTGGAAACACCATATATTTT
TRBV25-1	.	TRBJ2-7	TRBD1	CASSADRGPGQYF	TGTGCCAGCAGTGCGGACAGGGGACCCGGGCAGTACTTC
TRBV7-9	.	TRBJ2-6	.	CASSISLGGGGANVLTF	TGTGCCAGCAGCATCTCGCTGGGGGGCGGTGGGGCCAACGTCCTGACTTTC
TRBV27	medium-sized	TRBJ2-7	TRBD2	CASSLSLREVSYEQYF	TGTGCCAGCAGCCTTTCCCTGCGGGAGGTCTCCTACGAGCAGTACTTC